Listed here are 8 T cell receptor beta chains from one sample, sequenced in a study of cytomegalovirus exposure and HLA in healthy donors. Both 60 Vbeta primers and 13 Jbeta primers went into the PCR. Produced via immunoSEQ multiplex PCR; TCRdb's table is partial and in-frame only. The sample has under 200,000 clones; approximately 86% are singletons. Sequenced sample: PBMCs. These receptor sequences come from a woman between 18 and 30 years old in good health and CMV-seronegative.

The rearrangement uses TRBV28 and TRBJ1-4, with 11 nucleotides matching TRBD1. V shed 6 bases, J shed 7 bases, and the junction held 13 bases outside the gene matches. CDR1 and CDR2 (germline): MDHEN, SYDVKM. CDR3 length equals 17 residues. CDR3 sequence: CASRTDRGLRGGEKLFF. CDR3 sequence (DNA): TGTGCCAGCAGGACGGACAGGGGGCTAAGGGGAGGTGAAAAACTGTTTTTT.

This chain connects TRBV30 to TRBJ1-2; D may be TRBD1 (5 bases). This CDR3 is built from 15 residues. Trimming stripped 0 bases from V and 0 bases from J, with 11 bases between. CDR1 and CDR2 from the germline V gene are GTSNPN and SVGIG (reference sequence). DNA for the CDR3: TGTGCCTGGAGTGTTAGGGGATTAGCTAACTATGGCTACACCTTC. Protein sequence: CAWSVRGLANYGYTF.

The V gene is TRBV6-5, the J gene TRBJ2-7, with D maybe TRBD2 (6 bases). V was clipped by 2 bases and J by 5 bases, with 10 bases between them. This CDR3 is built from 13 residues. The germline gives CDR1 MNHEY, CDR2 SVGAGI. This CDR3 reads CASSYGGRNEQYF. DNA of the CDR3: TGTGCCAGCAGTTACGGGGGGAGGAACGAGCAGTACTTC.

The J gene is TRBJ1-2, the V gene TRBV9, with D possibly TRBD1 on 5 matching bases. This CDR3 is built from 14 residues. Trimming cost V 0 bases and J 8 bases, with 14 bases left between them. The germline V gene encodes CDR1 SGDLS and CDR2 YYNGEE. CDR3 DNA: TGTGCCAGCAGCGTAGGAGCCCGACAGTTCGGCTACACCTTC. It is translated as CASSVGARQFGYTF.

A single count supports this clone. This chain joins TRBV11-3 and TRBJ2-3; 8 bases map to TRBD2. V lost 1 base, J lost 2 bases, and 8 bases stayed unmatched. Germline V lookup: CDR1 SGHNT, CDR2 YENEEA. The CDR3 is made up of 17 amino acids. The chain's CDR3 is CASSLGGGGTFTDTQYF. The CDR3 bases are TGTGCCAGCAGCTTAGGGGGCGGGGGGACCTTCACAGATACGCAGTATTTT. The full variable domain, with the rest looked up from reference TRBV11-3 and TRBJ2-3, is EAGVVQSPRYKIIEKKQPVAFWCNPISGHNTLYWYLQNLGQGPELLIRYENEEAVDDSQLPKDRFSAERLKGVDSTLKIQPAELGDSAVYLCASSLGGGGTFTDTQYFGPGTRLTVL.

This clone was picked up one time. The chain carries TRBV5-5 and TRBJ2-1; 7 bases map to TRBD2. The CDR3 length is 15 residues. CDR1 and CDR2 (germline): SGHKS, YYEKEE (reference sequence). Unmatched junction bases numbered 13, after V lost 4 bases and J lost 9 bases. The CDR3 loop is CASSPRDYLSAEQFF. The CDR3 bases are TGTGCCAGCAGCCCACGGGACTATCTGTCTGCTGAGCAGTTCTTC.

The V and J genes are TRBV28 and TRBJ2-3; weak D call: TRBD2 (5 bases). CDR1 and CDR2 (germline): MDHEN, SYDVKM. CDR3 length: 15 amino acids. The V end lost 5 bases, the J end lost 1 base, and 13 bases lay between the germline ends. CDR3 sequence (DNA): TGTGCCAGCAGTCCCCTCGTTAGCGGCACAGATACGCAGTATTTT. Its protein product is CASSPLVSGTDTQYF.

Concerning this clone: Other DNA sequences in the sample encode the same CDR3. The CDR3 spells CAISESNGGNTGELFF. CDR3 DNA: TGTGCCATCAGTGAGTCTAACGGGGGAAACACCGGGGAGCTGTTTTTT. The chain uses TRBV10-3 and TRBJ2-2; possibly TRBD2 for D (6 bases). The CDR3 has 16 residues. Germline V gene sequence: CDR1 ENHRY, CDR2 SYGVKD. V was clipped by 0 bases and J by 2 bases, with 10 bases between them.